This passage covers 32 T cell receptor beta chains from one sample sequenced in a study of cytotoxic CD8 clonotypes in ibrutinib-treated CLL. TCRdb keeps only in-frame clones here, not all; method: immunoSEQ multiplex PCR. This table has fewer than 400,000 clones, about 64% appearing once. This material consisted of PBMCs, taken after 36 months of ibrutinib treatment. These receptors came from a human donor with chronic lymphocytic leukemia.

The chain links TRBV9 to TRBJ1-2; D possibly corresponds to TRBD1 (5 bases). CDR3 size: 10 residues. V was cut by 5 bases and J by 7 bases, with 6 bases left in between. Germline V lookup: CDR1 SGDLS, CDR2 YYNGEE. CDR3 residues: CASRGVGYTF. The CDR3 DNA follows: TGTGCCAGCAGGGGGGTTGGCTACACCTTC.

The CDR3 sequence is CSVGGFVREGREQYF. The CDR3 DNA reads TGCAGCGTTGGCGGTTTCGTCCGGGAGGGTCGCGAGCAGTACTTC. V and J are TRBV29-1 and TRBJ2-7; 8 bases align to TRBD2. Trimming at V came to 4 bases and at J to 6 bases, leaving 14 bases not matched to a gene. The CDR3 loop spans 15 amino acids. The germline gives CDR1 SQVTM, CDR2 ANQGSEA.

This clone has a handful of counts. J is TRBJ2-7 and V is TRBV7-6, with TRBD1 matching over 7 bases. The CDR3 is 14 residues long. CDR1 is SGHVS, CDR2 FNYEAQ, per germline. Trimming took 1 base from V and 6 from J; bases not matched to a gene: 6. As DNA, the CDR3 is TGTGCCAGCAGCTTAGGACAGGGTCTAACCGAGCAGTACTTC. Translated: CASSLGQGLTEQYF.

J is TRBJ2-3 and V is TRBV9; TRBD2 aligns across 8 bases. Germline CDR1 is SGDLS and CDR2 is YYNGEE. The CDR3 is 15 residues long. J gave up 3 bases and V 5 bases, and 8 bases lay outside the gene matches. In DNA form, the CDR3 reads TGTGCCAGCAGGCCCCGAGCGGGGGTGACAGATACGCAGTATTTT. It yields the protein CASRPRAGVTDTQYF. The variable domain in full, completed from reference TRBV9 and TRBJ2-3, reads DSGVTQTPKHLITATGQRVTLRCSPRSGDLSVYWYQQSLDQGLQFLIQYYNGEERAKGNILERFSAQQFPDLHSELNLSSLELGDSALYFCASRPRAGVTDTQYFGPGTRLTVL.

This clone occurred once. V and J are TRBV9 and TRBJ2-1; 7 positions agree with TRBD2. The CDR3 runs to 13 residues. CDR1 is SGDLS, CDR2 YYNGEE, per germline. V lost 0 bases and J lost 8; bases outside the gene matches: 2. The CDR3 loop reads CASSVVTSHEQFF. CDR3 DNA: TGTGCCAGCAGCGTAGTGACTAGCCATGAGCAGTTCTTC.

This sequence joins TRBV5-1 and TRBJ1-5, with a tentative D call TRBD1 (6 bases). Germline V CDR1 and CDR2: SGHRS, YFSETQ. This CDR3 is built from 14 residues. Between the trimmed V and J ends, which lost 4 bases and 4 bases, there was a span of 12 bases. The CDR3 DNA follows: TGCGCCAGCAGCCCGGGAGGGGGAAATCAGCCCCAGCATTTT. This encodes CASSPGGGNQPQHF. Full variable domain (rest looked up from reference TRBV5-1 and TRBJ1-5): KAGVTQTPRYLIKTRGQQVTLSCSPISGHRSVSWYQQTPGQGLQFLFEYFSETQRNKGNFPGRFSGRQFSNSRSEMNVSTLELGDSALYLCASSPGGGNQPQHFGDGTRLSIL.

The chain recombines TRBV5-1 with TRBJ2-6; maybe TRBD1 (6 bases). The CDR3 is 15 amino acids. V lost 4 bases to trimming and J lost 0 bases, with 8 bases between them. In germline, CDR1 is SGHRS, CDR2 YFSETQ. The CDR3 loop reads CASSEGVSGANVLTF. The CDR3 DNA sequence: TGCGCCAGCAGCGAGGGGGTCTCTGGGGCCAACGTCCTGACTTTC.

As regards this clone: The identical CDR3 is also encoded by other nucleotide sequences in the sample. The chain is built from TRBV28 and TRBJ2-7; no clear D gene. V lost 5 bases, J lost 3 bases, and 11 bases lay in between. The CDR3 contains 13 residues. Germline values: CDR1 MDHEN, CDR2 SYDVKM. CDR3 loop: CASSLGRVYEQYF. DNA for the CDR3: TGTGCCAGCAGTCTAGGAAGAGTCTACGAGCAGTACTTC.

The genes are TRBV7-9 and TRBJ1-6; D remains unclear. Germline CDR1 SEHNR, CDR2 FQNEAQ (reference sequence). V was trimmed by 5 bases and J by 0 bases, leaving 14 bases between them. The CDR3 consists of 17 residues. The DNA of the CDR3 is TGTGCCAGCAGCCAAGCCTCAAAAAGCTCCTATAATTCACCCCTCCACTTT. This sequence encodes CASSQASKSSYNSPLHF. Supplemented by reference TRBV7-9 and TRBJ1-6, the full variable domain reads DTGVSQNPRHKITKRGQNVTFRCDPISEHNRLYWYRQTLGQGPEFLTYFQNEAQLEKSRLLSDRFSAERPKGSFSTLEIQRTEQGDSAMYLCASSQASKSSYNSPLHFGNGTRLTVT.

The CDR3 DNA sequence: TGTGCCAGCAGACCTGGGAGGTCATACAATGAGCAGTTCTTC. As protein: CASRPGRSYNEQFF. V is TRBV6-6 and J is TRBJ2-1; perhaps TRBD2 as D (6 bases). Looked up from germline, CDR1 is MNHNY and CDR2 is SVGAGI (reference sequence). This CDR3 is 14 amino acids long. Deletions cut 6 bases from V and 4 bases from J, with 13 bases between.

The chain links TRBV9 to TRBJ2-5, with 7 bases fitting TRBD2. The CDR3 totals 13 residues. Germline V CDR1 and CDR2: SGDLS, YYNGEE. Germline trimming cut 1 base from V and 4 bases from J; bases unmatched to any gene: 1. The CDR3 DNA follows: TGTGCCAGCAGCGTACCGGGGGGAGAGACCCAGTACTTC. The encoded protein is CASSVPGGETQYF.

V gene TRBV6-6 combines with J gene TRBJ2-3, with D unresolved. The length of the CDR3 is 15 residues. Trimming shortened V by 0 bases and J by 4 bases, and 11 bases separated the two germline ends. The germline CDR1 and CDR2 sequences are MNHNY and SVGAGI (reference sequence). The CDR3 coding sequence is TGTGCCAGCAGTTACTCGGGTGGGTTGGCAGATACGCAGTATTTT. Encoded protein: CASSYSGGLADTQYF.

J is TRBJ1-2 and V is TRBV6-1; D perhaps matches TRBD1 (6 bases). V shed 2 bases and J shed 0 bases, with 10 bases lying between them. From germline, CDR1 is MNHNS and CDR2 SASEGT. CDR3 length: 15 amino acids. The CDR3 here is CASSETTGPNYGYTF. CDR3 nucleotide sequence: TGTGCCAGCAGTGAAACGACAGGTCCTAACTATGGCTACACCTTC.

This sequence joins TRBV28 and TRBJ2-7, with D maybe TRBD1 (5 bases). Trimming left V 3 bases short and J 0 bases short, with 12 bases between. The CDR3 consists of 15 residues. The germline V gene encodes CDR1 MDHEN and CDR2 SYDVKM. CDR3 loop: CASSLHRRYSYEQYF. As DNA, the CDR3 is TGTGCCAGCAGTTTGCACAGGCGATACTCCTACGAGCAGTACTTC. The variable domain in full, completed from reference TRBV28 and TRBJ2-7, reads DVKVTQSSRYLVKRTGEKVFLECVQDMDHENMFWYRQDPGLGLRLIYFSYDVKMKEKGDIPEGYSVSREKKERFSLILESASTNQTSMYLCASSLHRRYSYEQYFGPGTRLTVT.

The chain combines TRBV6-6 with TRBJ2-7; D ambiguous. The CDR3 totals 13 residues. Germline values: CDR1 MNHNY, CDR2 SVGAGI (reference sequence). The ends were cut back, 5 bases at V and 4 bases at J, with 12 bases in the middle. In DNA form, the CDR3 reads TGTGCCAGCAGTCGGAATCCTGTATACGAGCAGTACTTC. Residues: CASSRNPVYEQYF.

Worth noting for this clone: Other nucleotide sequences from this sample produce the same CDR3. This chain links TRBV11-2 with TRBJ2-7, with 10 bases lining up with TRBD1. The V gene's germline CDR1 is SGHAT and CDR2 FQNNGV. The CDR3 has 13 amino acids. V shed 4 bases and J 3 bases; nucleotides not matched to a gene: 0. CDR3 loop: CASSWDRGYEQYF. In nucleotides, the CDR3 is TGTGCCAGCAGCTGGGACAGGGGCTACGAGCAGTACTTC.

The chain has TRBV4-1 and TRBJ2-7; no definite D call. The V gene lost 0 bases and the J gene lost 5 bases, with 11 bases spanning the gap. Germline V gives CDR1 MGHRA, CDR2 YSYEKL. The CDR3 sequence is 14 residues long. CDR3 coding DNA: TGCGCCAGCAGCCAAGATTACGCGATCGACGAGCAGTACTTC. Protein: CASSQDYAIDEQYF.

This chain links TRBV11-2 with TRBJ2-5, with D uncertain. CDR1 is SGHAT and CDR2 is FQNNGV in the germline V gene. The CDR3 length is 15 residues. Between the trimmed V and J ends, which lost 2 bases and 5 bases, there was a span of 15 bases. The DNA of the CDR3 is TGTGCCAGCAGCTTACCCGATTATTGGTTTGAGACCCAGTACTTC. Its protein product is CASSLPDYWFETQYF. The full variable domain, with the rest looked up from reference TRBV11-2 and TRBJ2-5, is EAGVAQSPRYKIIEKRQSVAFWCNPISGHATLYWYQQILGQGPKLLIQFQNNGVVDDSQLPKDRFSAERLKGVDSTLKIQPAKLEDSAVYLCASSLPDYWFETQYFGPGTRLLVL.

In this sample, this clone turned up a few times. This rearrangement joins TRBV6-5 to TRBJ1-6; no clear D. Trimming pared 5 bases from V and 8 bases from J, leaving 10 bases between. The length of the CDR3 is 13 residues. From germline, CDR1 is MNHEY and CDR2 SVGAGI. The CDR3: CASSTKRHSPLHF. CDR3 nucleotides: TGTGCCAGCAGTACTAAACGTCATTCACCCCTCCACTTT.

J is TRBJ1-1 and V is TRBV7-8; 10 bases map to TRBD1. J lost 5 bases, V lost 1 base, and 7 bases had no gene match. The V gene's germline CDR1 is SGHVS and CDR2 FQNEAQ. The CDR3 runs to 16 residues. The CDR3 DNA reads TGTGCCAGCAGCTTAGTCGGGACAGGGGTGGGGACTGAAGCTTTCTTT. Its protein is CASSLVGTGVGTEAFF.

This rearrangement joins TRBV5-4 to TRBJ1-2; 7 positions match TRBD1. This CDR3 region has 13 residues. CDR1 is SGHNT, CDR2 YYREEE, per germline (reference sequence). The V segment lost 4 bases and the J segment 4 bases; nucleotides outside the gene matches: 4. Here the CDR3 DNA reads TGTGCCAGCAGCCCAGGACAGGTCTATGGCTACACCTTC. Amino acids: CASSPGQVYGYTF.

The genes are TRBV5-1 and TRBJ2-7; 10 nucleotides agree with TRBD1. Trimming took 4 bases from V and 6 from J; bases not matched to a gene: 7. This CDR3 region has 14 residues. Germline CDR1 reads SGHRS; CDR2 reads YFSETQ. The DNA of the CDR3 is TGCGCCAGCAGCGTCCAATGGACAGGGGGCGAGCAGTACTTC. Residues: CASSVQWTGGEQYF.

This clone was seen more than once but under ten times. The CDR3 DNA sequence: TGCGCCAGCAGTTCTACGAAGGCTGGGGCCAACGTCCTGACTTTC. Its translation: CASSSTKAGANVLTF. The V gene is TRBV5-1, the J gene TRBJ2-6; no clear D gene. Germline V gene sequence: CDR1 SGHRS, CDR2 YFSETQ. The CDR3 has 15 residues. V lost 5 bases and J 2 bases, leaving 11 bases between the germline ends.

This clone occurred a few times. This chain uses TRBV29-1 with TRBJ2-7; no definite D call. Germline V gene sequence: CDR1 SQVTM, CDR2 ANQGSEA. Between the trimmed V and J ends, which lost 5 bases and 3 bases, there was a span of 8 bases. The CDR3 length is 11 residues. The chain's CDR3 is CSVIELYEQYF. The DNA for the CDR3 is TGCAGCGTTATAGAACTCTACGAGCAGTACTTC.

The chain has TRBV9 and TRBJ1-2; D remains unclear. V was clipped by 4 bases and J by 2 bases, with 18 bases between them. This CDR3 has 16 amino acids. Per germline, CDR1 SGDLS and CDR2 YYNGEE. CDR3 sequence (DNA): TGTGCCAGCAGCTTCACCGCTGACCAACTCAACTATGGCTACACCTTC. Residues: CASSFTADQLNYGYTF. The full variable domain, completed using reference TRBV9 and TRBJ1-2, is DSGVTQTPKHLITATGQRVTLRCSPRSGDLSVYWYQQSLDQGLQFLIQYYNGEERAKGNILERFSAQQFPDLHSELNLSSLELGDSALYFCASSFTADQLNYGYTFGSGTRLTVV.

J is TRBJ2-7 and V is TRBV12-5; the match to TRBD1 covers 9 bases. Germline V gives CDR1 LGHNT, CDR2 FRNRAP. The CDR3 has 20 residues. Trimming took 0 bases from V and 0 from J; bases not matched to a gene: 15. This CDR3 reads CASGLVSGTGPAKSSYEQYF. In DNA, the CDR3 is TGTGCTAGTGGTTTGGTCTCCGGGACAGGGCCCGCCAAGAGCTCCTACGAGCAGTACTTC.

This clone showed up just a few times. The rearrangement uses TRBV7-2 and TRBJ2-7; D is ambiguous. The V end lost 1 base, the J end lost 0 bases, and 10 bases lay between the germline ends. Germline V gene data show CDR1 as SGHTA and CDR2 as FQGNSA. The CDR3 extends over 15 amino acids. CDR3 region: CASSLESGSSYEQYF. CDR3 DNA: TGTGCCAGCAGCTTAGAGTCGGGCAGCTCCTACGAGCAGTACTTC.

As regards this clone: This sample also contains other DNA sequences that code for the same CDR3. The chain links TRBV18 to TRBJ2-5, with unresolved D. Trimming removed 4 bases from V and 0 bases from J, with 3 bases in between. The CDR3 loop spans 12 amino acids. The germline CDR1 and CDR2 sequences are KGHSH and LQKENI. This CDR3 reads CASSQYQETQYF. In DNA form, the CDR3 reads TGTGCCAGCTCACAGTACCAAGAGACCCAGTACTTC.

This clone has just a few counts. The rearrangement joins TRBV2 to TRBJ2-1; 7 nucleotides agree with TRBD2. The germline gives CDR1 SNHLY, CDR2 FYNNEI. This CDR3 has 15 residues. With 3 bases clipped from V and 2 bases from J, the junction kept 4 bases outside the gene matches. The CDR3 loop reads CASSDILAAYNEQFF. CDR3 nucleotide sequence: TGTGCCAGCAGTGATATTCTAGCGGCCTACAATGAGCAGTTCTTC. The variable domain in full, with the rest retrieved from reference TRBV2 and TRBJ2-1, is EPEVTQTPSHQVTQMGQEVILRCVPISNHLYFYWYRQILGQKVEFLVSFYNNEISEKSEIFDDQFSVERPDGSNFTLKIRSTKLEDSAMYFCASSDILAAYNEQFFGPGTRLTVL.

This clone was found a few times. The chain recombines TRBV5-1 with TRBJ1-1, with TRBD1 identical over 9 bases. CDR1 and CDR2 from the germline V gene are SGHRS and YFSETQ. J gave up 1 base and V 0 bases, and 7 bases lay outside the gene matches. The CDR3 loop spans 17 amino acids. CDR3 protein: CASSLARGTGRNTEAFF. CDR3 DNA: TGCGCCAGCAGCTTGGCCCGTGGGACAGGGAGGAACACTGAAGCTTTCTTT.

The chain couples TRBV5-1 to TRBJ1-4; possible D gene TRBD1, 6 bases. The V and J ends lost 4 bases and 8 bases respectively, with 15 bases between them. The CDR3 runs 14 residues. The germline CDR1 and CDR2 sequences are SGHRS and YFSETQ. CDR3 coding DNA: TGCGCCAGCAGCAGCCGGGACATGGGCGAAAAACTGTTTTTT. Its translation is CASSSRDMGEKLFF.

J is TRBJ1-6 and V is TRBV4-1; 8 bases match TRBD1. CDR3 length: 18 amino acids. V dropped 1 base and J dropped 9; count of bases not matched to a gene: 14. Germline CDR1 is MGHRA and CDR2 is YSYEKL. DNA for the CDR3: TGCGCCAGCAGCCAAGTGCCGACAGGGGCTACCGACCGTTCACCCCTCCACTTT. It is translated as CASSQVPTGATDRSPLHF.